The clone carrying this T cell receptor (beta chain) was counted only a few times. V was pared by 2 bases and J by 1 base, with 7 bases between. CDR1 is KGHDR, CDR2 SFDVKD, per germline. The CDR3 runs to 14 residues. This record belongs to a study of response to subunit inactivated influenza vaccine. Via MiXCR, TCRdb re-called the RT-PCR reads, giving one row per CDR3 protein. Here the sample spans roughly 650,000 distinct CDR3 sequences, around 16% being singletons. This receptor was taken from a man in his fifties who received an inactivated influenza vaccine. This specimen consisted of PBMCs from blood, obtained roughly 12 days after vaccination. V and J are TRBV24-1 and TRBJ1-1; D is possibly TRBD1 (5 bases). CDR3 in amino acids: CATSDSGGNTEAFF. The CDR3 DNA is TGTGCCACCAGTGATTCCGGGGGGAACACTGAAGCTTTCTTT.